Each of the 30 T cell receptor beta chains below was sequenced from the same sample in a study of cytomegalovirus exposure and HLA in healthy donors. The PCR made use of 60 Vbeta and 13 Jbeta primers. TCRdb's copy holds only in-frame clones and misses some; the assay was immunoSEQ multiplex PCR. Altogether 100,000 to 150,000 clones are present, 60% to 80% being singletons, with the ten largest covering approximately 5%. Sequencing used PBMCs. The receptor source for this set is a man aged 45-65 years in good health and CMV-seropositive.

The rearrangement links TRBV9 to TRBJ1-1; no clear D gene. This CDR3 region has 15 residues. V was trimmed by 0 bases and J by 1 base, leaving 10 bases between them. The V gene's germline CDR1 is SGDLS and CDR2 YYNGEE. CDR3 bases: TGTGCCAGCAGCGTAGGAGGATTATCGAACACTGAAGCTTTCTTT. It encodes CASSVGGLSNTEAFF.

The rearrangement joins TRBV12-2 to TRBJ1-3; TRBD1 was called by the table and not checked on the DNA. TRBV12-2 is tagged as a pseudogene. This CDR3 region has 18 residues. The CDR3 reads CASRLALSQGPSGNTIYF. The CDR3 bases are TGTGCAAGTCGCTTAGCGCTTTCGCAGGGCCCCTCTGGAAACACCATATATTTT.

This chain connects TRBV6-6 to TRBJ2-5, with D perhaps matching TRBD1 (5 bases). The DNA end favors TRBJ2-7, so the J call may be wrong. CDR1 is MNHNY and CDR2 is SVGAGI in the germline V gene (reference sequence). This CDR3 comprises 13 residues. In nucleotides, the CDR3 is TGTGCCAGCAGTAATCGTCAGGGTTTCGAGCAGTACTTC. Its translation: CASSNRQGFEQYF.

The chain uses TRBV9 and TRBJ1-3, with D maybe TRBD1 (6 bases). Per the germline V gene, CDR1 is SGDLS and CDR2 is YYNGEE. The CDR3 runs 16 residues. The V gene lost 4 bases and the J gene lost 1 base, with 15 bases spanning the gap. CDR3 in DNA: TGTGCCAGCAGCTCGGAGGGGGGGCTTTCTGGAAACACCATATATTTT. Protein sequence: CASSSEGGLSGNTIYF.

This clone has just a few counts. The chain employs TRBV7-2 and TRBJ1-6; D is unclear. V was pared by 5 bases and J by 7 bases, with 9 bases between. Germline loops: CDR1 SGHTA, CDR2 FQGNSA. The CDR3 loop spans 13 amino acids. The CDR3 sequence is CASSLGQNSPLHF. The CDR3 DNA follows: TGTGCCAGCAGCCTGGGCCAGAATTCACCCCTCCACTTT.

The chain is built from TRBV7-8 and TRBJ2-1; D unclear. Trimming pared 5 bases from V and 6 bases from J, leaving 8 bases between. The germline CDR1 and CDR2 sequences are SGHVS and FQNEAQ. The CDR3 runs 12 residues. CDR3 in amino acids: CASSLTLNEQFF. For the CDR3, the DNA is TGTGCCAGCAGCCTAACGCTCAATGAGCAGTTCTTC.

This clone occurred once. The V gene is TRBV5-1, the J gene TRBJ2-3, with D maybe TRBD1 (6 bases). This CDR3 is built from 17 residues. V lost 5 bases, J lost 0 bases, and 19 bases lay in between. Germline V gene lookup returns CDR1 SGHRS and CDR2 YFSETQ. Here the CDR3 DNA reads TGCGCCAGCAGTTTTGACCCTCCGGACAGTAGCACAGATACGCAGTATTTT. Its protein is CASSFDPPDSSTDTQYF. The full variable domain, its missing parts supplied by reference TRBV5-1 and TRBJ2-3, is KAGVTQTPRYLIKTRGQQVTLSCSPISGHRSVSWYQQTPGQGLQFLFEYFSETQRNKGNFPGRFSGRQFSNSRSEMNVSTLELGDSALYLCASSFDPPDSSTDTQYFGPGTRLTVL.

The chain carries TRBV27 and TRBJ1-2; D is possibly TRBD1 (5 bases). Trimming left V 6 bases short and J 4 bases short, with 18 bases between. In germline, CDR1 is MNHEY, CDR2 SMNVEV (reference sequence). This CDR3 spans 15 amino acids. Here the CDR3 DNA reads TGTGCCAGCAGGCCACGTACAGGAAATTCCTATGGCTACACCTTC. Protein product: CASRPRTGNSYGYTF.

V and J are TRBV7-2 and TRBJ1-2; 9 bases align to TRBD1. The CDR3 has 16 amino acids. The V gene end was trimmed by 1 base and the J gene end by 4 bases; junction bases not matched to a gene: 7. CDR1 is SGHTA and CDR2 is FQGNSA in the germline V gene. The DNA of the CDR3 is TGTGCCAGCAGCTTAGTTACGGGACAGGGTGGCTATGGCTACACCTTC. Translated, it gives CASSLVTGQGGYGYTF.

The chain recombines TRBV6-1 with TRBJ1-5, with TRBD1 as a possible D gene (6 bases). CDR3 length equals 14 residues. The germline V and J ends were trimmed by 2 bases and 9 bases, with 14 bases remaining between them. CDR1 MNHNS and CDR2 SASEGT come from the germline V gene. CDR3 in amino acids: CASSELRGIGPQHF. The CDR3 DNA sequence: TGTGCCAGCAGTGAATTAAGGGGGATCGGGCCCCAGCATTTT.

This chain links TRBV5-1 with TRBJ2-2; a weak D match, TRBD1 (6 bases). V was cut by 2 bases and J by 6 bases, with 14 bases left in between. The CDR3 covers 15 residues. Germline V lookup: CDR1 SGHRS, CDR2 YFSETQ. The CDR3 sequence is CASSLGRGNAGELFF. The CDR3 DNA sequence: TGCGCCAGCAGCTTAGGCAGGGGAAATGCCGGGGAGCTGTTTTTT.

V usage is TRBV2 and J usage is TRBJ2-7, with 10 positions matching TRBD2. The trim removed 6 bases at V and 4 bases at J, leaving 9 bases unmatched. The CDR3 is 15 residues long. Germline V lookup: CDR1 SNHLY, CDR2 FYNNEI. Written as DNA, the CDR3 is TGTGCCAGCAGCAATAGGCCTAGCGGGAGTTACGAGCAGTACTTC. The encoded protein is CASSNRPSGSYEQYF.

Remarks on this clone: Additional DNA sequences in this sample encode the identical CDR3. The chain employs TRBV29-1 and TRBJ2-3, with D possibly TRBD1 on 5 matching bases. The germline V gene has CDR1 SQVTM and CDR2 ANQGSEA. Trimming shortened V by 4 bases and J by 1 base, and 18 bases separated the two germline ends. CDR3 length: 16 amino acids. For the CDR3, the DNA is TGCAGCGTTGTGGGTGGGGCAGGTAGAGGCACAGATACGCAGTATTTT. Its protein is CSVVGGAGRGTDTQYF.

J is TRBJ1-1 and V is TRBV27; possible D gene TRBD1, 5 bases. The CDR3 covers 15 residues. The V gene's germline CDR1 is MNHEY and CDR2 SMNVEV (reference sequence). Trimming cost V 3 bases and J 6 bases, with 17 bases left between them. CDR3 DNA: TGTGCCAGCAGTTTCTCGGAGCGGGGCTGGTCTGAAGCTTTCTTT. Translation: CASSFSERGWSEAFF.

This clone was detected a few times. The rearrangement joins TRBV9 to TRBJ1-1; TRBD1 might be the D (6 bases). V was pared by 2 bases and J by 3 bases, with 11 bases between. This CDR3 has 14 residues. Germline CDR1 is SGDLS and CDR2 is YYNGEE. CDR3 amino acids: CASSVRGTDTEAFF. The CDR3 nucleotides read TGTGCCAGCAGCGTCAGGGGAACGGACACTGAAGCTTTCTTT.

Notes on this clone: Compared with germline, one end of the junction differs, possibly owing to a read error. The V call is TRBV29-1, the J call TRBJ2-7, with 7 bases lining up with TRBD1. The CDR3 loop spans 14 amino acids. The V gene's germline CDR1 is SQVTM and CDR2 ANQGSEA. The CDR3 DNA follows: TGCAGCGTTGAAGGGGGGACAGAGACCTACGGGCAGTACTTC. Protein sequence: CSVEGGTETYGQYF.

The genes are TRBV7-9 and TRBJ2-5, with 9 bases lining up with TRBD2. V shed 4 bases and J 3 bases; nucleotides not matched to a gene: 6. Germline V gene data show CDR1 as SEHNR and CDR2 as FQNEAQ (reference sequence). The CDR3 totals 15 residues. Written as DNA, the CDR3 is TGTGCCAGCAGCTACGGTAGCGGGGGAGAAGAGACCCAGTACTTC. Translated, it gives CASSYGSGGEETQYF.

The CDR3 is CASSYGTYEQYF. The CDR3 DNA reads as TGTGCCAGCAGTTACGGCACCTACGAGCAGTACTTC. The genes are TRBV6-6 and TRBJ2-7; D unclear. With 2 bases removed from V and 2 bases from J, the gap between germline ends came to 4 bases. Germline V gene data show CDR1 as MNHNY and CDR2 as SVGAGI (reference sequence). This CDR3 is built from 12 residues.

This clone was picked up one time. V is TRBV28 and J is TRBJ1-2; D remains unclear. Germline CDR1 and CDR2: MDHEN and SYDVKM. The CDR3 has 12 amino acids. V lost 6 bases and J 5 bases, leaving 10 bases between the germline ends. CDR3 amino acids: CASSLVLYGYTF. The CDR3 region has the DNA TGTGCCAGCAGCCTAGTGTTATATGGCTACACCTTC.

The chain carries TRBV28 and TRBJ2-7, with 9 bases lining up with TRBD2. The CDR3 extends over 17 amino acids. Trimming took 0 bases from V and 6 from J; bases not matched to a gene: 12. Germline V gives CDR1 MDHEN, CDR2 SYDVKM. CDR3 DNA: TGTGCCAGCAGTTTATGGGGGCCGGGCGGGGGGGCACTCGAGCAGTACTTC. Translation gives CASSLWGPGGGALEQYF.

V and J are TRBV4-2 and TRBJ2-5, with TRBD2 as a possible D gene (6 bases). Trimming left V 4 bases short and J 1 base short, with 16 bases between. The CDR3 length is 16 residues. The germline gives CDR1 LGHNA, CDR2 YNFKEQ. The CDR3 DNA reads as TGTGCCAGCAGCCCCCTCGTAGCGGAGCTCCAAGAGACCCAGTACTTC. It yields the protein CASSPLVAELQETQYF.

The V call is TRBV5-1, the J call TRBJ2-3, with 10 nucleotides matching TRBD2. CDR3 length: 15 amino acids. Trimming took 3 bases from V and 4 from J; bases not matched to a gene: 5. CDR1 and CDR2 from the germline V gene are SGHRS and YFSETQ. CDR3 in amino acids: CASSSGTSVADTQYF. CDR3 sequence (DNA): TGCGCCAGCAGCTCCGGGACTAGCGTCGCAGATACGCAGTATTTT.

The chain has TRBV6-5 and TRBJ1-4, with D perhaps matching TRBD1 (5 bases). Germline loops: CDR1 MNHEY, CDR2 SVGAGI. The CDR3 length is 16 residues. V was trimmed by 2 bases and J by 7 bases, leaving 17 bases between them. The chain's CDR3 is CASSYDSFSTREKLFF. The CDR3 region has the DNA TGTGCCAGCAGTTACGACAGCTTTTCGACCCGTGAAAAACTGTTTTTT.

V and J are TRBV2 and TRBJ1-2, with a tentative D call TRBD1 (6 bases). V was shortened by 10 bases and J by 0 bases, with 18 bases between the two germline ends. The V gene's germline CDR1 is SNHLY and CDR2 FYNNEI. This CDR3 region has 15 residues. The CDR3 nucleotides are TGTGCCATCTCCCGTTCGGGGGGCCCTAACTATGGCTACACCTTC. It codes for CAISRSGGPNYGYTF.

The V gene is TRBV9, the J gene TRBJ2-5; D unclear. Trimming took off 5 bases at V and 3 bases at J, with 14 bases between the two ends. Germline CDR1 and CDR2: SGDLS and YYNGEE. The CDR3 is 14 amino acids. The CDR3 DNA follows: TGTGCCAGCAGTGTATCGGGTTCAGAAGAGACCCAGTACTTC. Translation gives CASSVSGSEETQYF.

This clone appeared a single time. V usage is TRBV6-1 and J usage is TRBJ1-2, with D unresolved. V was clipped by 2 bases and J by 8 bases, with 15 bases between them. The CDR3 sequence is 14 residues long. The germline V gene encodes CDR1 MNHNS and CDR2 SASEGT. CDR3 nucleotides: TGTGCCAGCAGTGAACTCTGGGGTACGGGAGGCTACACCTTC. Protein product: CASSELWGTGGYTF.

CDR3 residues: CASSDRGGPNTGELFF. CDR3 DNA sequence: TGCGCCAGCAGTGATCGCGGGGGGCCGAACACCGGGGAGCTGTTTTTT. The chain couples TRBV10-1 to TRBJ2-2; 8 bases agree with TRBD2. After removal of 3 bases from V and 0 bases from J, the junction contained 3 bases not matched to a gene. Germline V gives CDR1 WNHNN, CDR2 SYGVQD (reference sequence). The CDR3 consists of 16 residues.

CDR3 nucleotides: TGCGCCAGCAGCCCAGGACTTTTCGCAAATTCACCCCTCCACTTT. Its protein product is CASSPGLFANSPLHF. The genes are TRBV5-1 and TRBJ1-6; D is uncertain. V lost 4 bases to trimming and J lost 7 bases, with 15 bases between them. Per germline, CDR1 SGHRS and CDR2 YFSETQ. CDR3 size: 15 residues. The full variable domain, rest sourced from reference TRBV5-1 and TRBJ1-6, is KAGVTQTPRYLIKTRGQQVTLSCSPISGHRSVSWYQQTPGQGLQFLFEYFSETQRNKGNFPGRFSGRQFSNSRSEMNVSTLELGDSALYLCASSPGLFANSPLHFGNGTRLTVT.

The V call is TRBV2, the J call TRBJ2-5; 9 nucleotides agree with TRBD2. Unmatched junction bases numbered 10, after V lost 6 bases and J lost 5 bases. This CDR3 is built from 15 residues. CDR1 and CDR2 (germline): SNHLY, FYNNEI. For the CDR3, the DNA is TGTGCCAGCAGAAAGCCTAGCGGGGAGGGGGAGACCCAGTACTTC. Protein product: CASRKPSGEGETQYF.

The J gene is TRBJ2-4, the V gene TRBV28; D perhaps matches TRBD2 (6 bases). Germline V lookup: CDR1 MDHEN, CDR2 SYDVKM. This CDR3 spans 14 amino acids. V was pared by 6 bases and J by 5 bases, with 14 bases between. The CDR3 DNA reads TGTGCCAGCAGCCGCACTAGCTCCCAAAACATTCAGTACTTC. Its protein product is CASSRTSSQNIQYF.